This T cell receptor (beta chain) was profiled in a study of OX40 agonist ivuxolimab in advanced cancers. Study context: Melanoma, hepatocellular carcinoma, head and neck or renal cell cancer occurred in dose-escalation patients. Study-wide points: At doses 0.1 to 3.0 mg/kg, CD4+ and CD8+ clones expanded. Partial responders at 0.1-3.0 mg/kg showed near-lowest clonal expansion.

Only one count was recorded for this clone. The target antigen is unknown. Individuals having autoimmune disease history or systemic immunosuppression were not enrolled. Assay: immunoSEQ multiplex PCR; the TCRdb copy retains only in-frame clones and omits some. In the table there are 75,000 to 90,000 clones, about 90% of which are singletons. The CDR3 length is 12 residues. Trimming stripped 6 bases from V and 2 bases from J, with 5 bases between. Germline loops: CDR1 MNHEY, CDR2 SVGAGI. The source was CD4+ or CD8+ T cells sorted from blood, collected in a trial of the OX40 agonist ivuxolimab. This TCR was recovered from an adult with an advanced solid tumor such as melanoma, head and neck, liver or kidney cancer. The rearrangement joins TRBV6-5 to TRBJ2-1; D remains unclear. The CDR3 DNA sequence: TGTGCCAGCAGGAAGGCCTACAATGAGCAGTTCTTC. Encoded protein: CASRKAYNEQFF.